This T cell receptor beta chain was retrieved from a study of chemoradiotherapy in HPV16-positive cancers. Study observations and caveats: During treatment, candidate HPV-specific clones and E7-related motifs expanded in tumor. The functional HPV-specific definition rests on just a couple of HPV16-positive patients.

TCRdb's table, derived via immunoSEQ multiplex PCR, lists solely in-frame clones and lacks some. The sample lists around 8,300 clones, roughly 85% occurring once. Germline assignment: CDR1 SGHRS and CDR2 YFSETQ. Trimming removed 0 bases from V and 0 bases from J, with 7 bases in between. The CDR3 is made up of 15 amino acids. This clone was seen a few times. The target antigen is unknown. Sample: blood, taken from a patient who underwent chemoradiotherapy. The rearrangement uses TRBV5-1 and TRBJ1-3; D gene unclear. This clonotype was obtained from a human donor with HPV-associated anogenital cancer. In DNA, the CDR3 is TGCGCCAGCAGCTTGGGAGGATTCTCTGGAAACACCATATATTTT. This gives the protein CASSLGGFSGNTIYF.